These T cell receptor beta chains were read from a single sample in a study of response to subunit inactivated influenza vaccine. Using its own MiXCR run on the RT-PCR reads, TCRdb lists one record per CDR3 protein. The repertoire holds approximately 530,000 distinct CDR3 sequences, with less than 8% as singletons. Sequencing was performed on PBMCs from blood, taken about 24 months after vaccination. Receptors were obtained from a man aged 45-69 years who received an inactivated influenza vaccine. Both conserved end residues are part of each CDR3. The order of the fields is V gene, clone size, J gene, CDR3 length, D gene, CDR3 DNA, CDR3 protein. The D gene is left open where the match is weak. Clone size is shown for a subset of rows, as once, few, many or a class of expanded clone.

V gene: TRBV4-3; clone size: .; J gene: TRBJ2-7; CDR3 length: 15; D gene: .; CDR3 DNA: TGCGCCAGCAGCCAAGGACTGATAAGCTCCTACGAGCAGTACTTC; CDR3 protein: CASSQGLISSYEQYF
V gene: TRBV14; clone size: few; J gene: TRBJ2-7; CDR3 length: 14; D gene: .; CDR3 DNA: TGTGCCAGCAGTCAACCAGGGAGATTCAACGAGCAGTACTTC; CDR3 protein: CASSQPGRFNEQYF
V gene: TRBV27; clone size: .; J gene: TRBJ1-6; CDR3 length: 14; D gene: TRBD1; CDR3 DNA: TGTGCCAGCAGGATGACAGGGGCAAATTCACCCCTCCACTTT; CDR3 protein: CASRMTGANSPLHF
V gene: TRBV6-1; clone size: many; J gene: TRBJ1-2; CDR3 length: 13; D gene: .; CDR3 DNA: TGTGCCAGCAGTGAACTCAGCTTTTATGGCTACACCTTC; CDR3 protein: CASSELSFYGYTF
V gene: TRBV7-3; clone size: .; J gene: TRBJ2-3; CDR3 length: 14; D gene: .; CDR3 DNA: TGTGCCAGCAGCCCACATATTGGGACAGATACGCAGTATTTT; CDR3 protein: CASSPHIGTDTQYF
V gene: TRBV7-9; clone size: few; J gene: TRBJ2-1; CDR3 length: 14; D gene: .; CDR3 DNA: TGTGCCAGCAGCTTAGAAGGGCTGATCAATGAGCAGTTCTTC; CDR3 protein: CASSLEGLINEQFF
V gene: TRBV7-9; clone size: .; J gene: TRBJ1-1; CDR3 length: 13; D gene: .; CDR3 DNA: TGTGCCAGCAGCACGACAAGGAACACTGAAGCTTTCTTT; CDR3 protein: CASSTTRNTEAFF
V gene: TRBV2; clone size: few; J gene: TRBJ2-1; CDR3 length: 15; D gene: TRBD2; CDR3 DNA: TGTGCCAGCAGTGAATTAAGGACTAGTTACAATGAGCAGTTCTTC; CDR3 protein: CASSELRTSYNEQFF
V gene: TRBV2; clone size: few; J gene: TRBJ1-2; CDR3 length: 11; D gene: .; CDR3 DNA: TGTGCCAGCAAGAAAGGTCATGGCTACACCTTC; CDR3 protein: CASKKGHGYTF
V gene: TRBV12-3/TRBV12-4; clone size: .; J gene: TRBJ2-7; CDR3 length: 15; D gene: .; CDR3 DNA: TGTGCCAGCAGTTTGCGCCGGGGTACCCACTACGAGCAGTACTTC; CDR3 protein: CASSLRRGTHYEQYF
V gene: TRBV5-1; clone size: few; J gene: TRBJ2-1; CDR3 length: 15; D gene: TRBD1; CDR3 DNA: TGCGCCAGCAGCCCACGGACAGGGGCAATGGGTGAGCAGTTCTTC; CDR3 protein: CASSPRTGAMGEQFF
V gene: TRBV6-6; clone size: many; J gene: TRBJ1-1; CDR3 length: 13; D gene: .; CDR3 DNA: TGTGCCAGCAGTTACGTACCGGCGGGGGAAGCTTTCTTT; CDR3 protein: CASSYVPAGEAFF
V gene: TRBV6-2/TRBV6-3; clone size: many; J gene: TRBJ1-5; CDR3 length: 15; D gene: .; CDR3 DNA: TGTGCCAGCAGTTCGCAGGGGTTGAGCAATCAGCCCCAGCATTTT; CDR3 protein: CASSSQGLSNQPQHF
V gene: TRBV30; clone size: few; J gene: TRBJ2-4; CDR3 length: 17; D gene: .; CDR3 DNA: TGTGCCTGGAGTTACGGGGGAACCGTCGTGACCAAAAACATTCAGTACTTC; CDR3 protein: CAWSYGGTVVTKNIQYF